This is a list of T cell receptor beta chains from one sample in a study of shared clonotypes between healthy human individuals. Measured with immunoSEQ multiplex PCR; TCRdb has only the in-frame clones, and not every one. Of approximately 2.4 million clones listed, approximately 94% were seen once; the top ten hold 0.1% to 0.15%. Sequenced input: naive CD4+ T cells sorted from blood. Receptor source: a man aged 18 to 29 in good health. Both conserved end residues are part of each CDR3. The order of the fields is V gene, D gene, J gene, clone size, CDR3 DNA, CDR3 protein. The D gene is left open where the match is weak. Only some rows state a clone size, as once, few, many or a class for expanded clones.

V gene: TRBV6-6; D gene: NA; J gene: TRBJ2-7; clone size: NA; CDR3 DNA: TGTGCCAGCAGTTACTCTGGCGGGCAGATCTACTACGAGCAGTACTTC; CDR3 protein: CASSYSGGQIYYEQYF
V gene: TRBV20-1; D gene: NA; J gene: TRBJ1-3; clone size: NA; CDR3 DNA: TGCAGTTTTTCTTATGGAAACACCATATATTTT; CDR3 protein: CSFSYGNTIYF
V gene: TRBV6-1; D gene: TRBD1; J gene: TRBJ1-6; clone size: NA; CDR3 DNA: TGTGCCAGCAGGAATGGACAGGGGGCACAGTCACCCCTCCACTTT; CDR3 protein: CASRNGQGAQSPLHF
V gene: TRBV5-6; D gene: TRBD1; J gene: TRBJ1-6; clone size: few; CDR3 DNA: TGTGCCAGCAGCTCGGACAGGGGGCATTCACCCCTCCACTTT; CDR3 protein: CASSSDRGHSPLHF
V gene: TRBV6-6; D gene: NA; J gene: TRBJ2-5; clone size: NA; CDR3 DNA: TGTGCCAGCAGTTACGGTATCCTGGAAGAGACCCAGTACTTC; CDR3 protein: CASSYGILEETQYF
V gene: TRBV5-1; D gene: NA; J gene: TRBJ2-7; clone size: NA; CDR3 DNA: TGCGCCAGCAGCTCGGACACAGTGCAGTACTTC; CDR3 protein: CASSSDTVQYF
V gene: TRBV5-1; D gene: NA; J gene: TRBJ1-2; clone size: NA; CDR3 DNA: TGCGCCAGCAGCTTGAGGACAGACGAATATGGCTACACCTTC; CDR3 protein: CASSLRTDEYGYTF
V gene: TRBV30; D gene: TRBD1; J gene: TRBJ2-7; clone size: NA; CDR3 DNA: TGTGCCTGGAGAAACAACAGGGGCTCCTACGAGCAGTACTTC; CDR3 protein: CAWRNNRGSYEQYF
V gene: TRBV18; D gene: NA; J gene: TRBJ1-2; clone size: once; CDR3 DNA: TGTGCCAGCTCACCTGGACGGGACTATGGCTACACCTTC; CDR3 protein: CASSPGRDYGYTF
V gene: TRBV30; D gene: NA; J gene: TRBJ2-7; clone size: NA; CDR3 DNA: TGTGCCTGGAGTGTAGAGGTTTCCTACGAGCAGTACTTC; CDR3 protein: CAWSVEVSYEQYF
V gene: TRBV11-2; D gene: NA; J gene: TRBJ2-1; clone size: NA; CDR3 DNA: TGTGCCAGCAGCTCGGGAGAGGCCTACAATGAGCAGTTCTTC; CDR3 protein: CASSSGEAYNEQFF
V gene: TRBV9; D gene: TRBD2; J gene: TRBJ2-3; clone size: once; CDR3 DNA: TGTGCCAGCAGCGTTTGGACTAGCGGGAGTTTTACAGATACGCAGTATTTT; CDR3 protein: CASSVWTSGSFTDTQYF
V gene: TRBV4-3; D gene: NA; J gene: TRBJ2-2; clone size: NA; CDR3 DNA: TGCGCCAGCAGCCAAGAGGTGGGACGGAACACCGGGGAGCTGTTTTTT; CDR3 protein: CASSQEVGRNTGELFF